This T cell receptor beta chain derives from a study of cytomegalovirus exposure and HLA in healthy donors. Findings of the study overall: Certain sequence variants were highly shared and formed a cluster, and this cluster was likely a sequencing artifact.

With 60 Vbeta and 13 Jbeta primers, the PCR was carried out. Assay used: immunoSEQ multiplex PCR; TCRdb lists only in-frame clones, some missing. This sample yields fewer than 90,000 clones, of which around two thirds are seen a single time; more than 9.5% belongs to the top ten. The table lists this clone with a few counts. What it recognizes is unknown. The ends lost 4 bases at V and 10 bases at J; junction bases unmatched: 8. The CDR3 length is 13 residues. Germline V gene data show CDR1 as SEHNR and CDR2 as FQNEAQ (reference sequence). The sample comprised PBMCs. This clonotype originated in a woman aged 50 to 60 in good health and CMV-seropositive. This chain uses TRBV7-9 with TRBJ2-3; 7 positions match TRBD2. CDR3 DNA: TGTGCCAGCAGCTCCGGGACTAAACAGGCGCAGTATTTT. Protein product: CASSSGTKQAQYF.